This entry is about one TCR beta chain. This clonotype showed up just a few times. Its recognized antigen is unknown. No qualities accompany the bases; no much larger clone lies one base away. According to the germline V gene, CDR1 reads SGHTA and CDR2 reads FQGTGA. Including cysteine and phenylalanine, the CDR3 has 13 amino acids. Only the CDR3 part of the read is kept: 39 bases, read in frame from the first base. V lost 4 bases and J lost 6 bases, and the count of bases not matched to a germline gene is 3. The data are from a study of T cells after yellow fever vaccination (dated by TCRdb to the late 2010s). For context, the study as a whole: The SMART-Seq v4 Ultra Low Input RNA kit was used to prepare libraries from fractions with low cell numbers. To follow T-cell clones before and after both primary and booster YFV17D yellow fever vaccination, bulk TCR alpha and beta repertoires underwent longitudinal sequencing. Blood was drawn at multiple timepoints before and after primary and secondary immunization, with bulk PBMC replicates and cell subsets isolated. Two healthy male donors made up the cohort, one aged 18 to 29 years and the other aged 30 to 40 years.

Broader findings and caveats from the paper: Compared with the primary T-cell response, the secondary T-cell response was faster but weaker, reaching its peak on day 5 rather than on day 15. FACS-sorted repertoires could contain abundant contaminating clonotypes from the bulk population, so computational filtering was required. Because the study included only a couple of donors, the extent to which the findings can be generalized is limited. After the booster, most clones that had expanded after primary vaccination were detected again (roughly 96% of CD4 and around nine tenths of CD8), suggesting broad maintenance of memory. A small share of clonotypes occurred in both CD4 and CD8 compartments, likely arising from convergent recombination.

Instrument used: Illumina NovaSeq 6000. Synthesis of TCR cDNA relied on 5'RACE template switching, a step that introduced a universal primer site along with unique molecular identifiers. cDNA synthesis was primed from both the TCR alpha and TCR beta constant segments. Library amplification involved two PCR steps, and the second step added sample barcodes and sequencing adapters. Sequencing of libraries was done on Illumina HiSeq 2500 (2x100 bp) or NovaSeq (2x150 bp). Per the source publication's procedure: MIGEC handled demultiplexing of reads and collapsing into UMI consensus sequences, while MiXCR performed V(D)J alignment. Vaccine-responding clonotypes were identified with edgeR using replicate PBMC samples, with FDR below 0.01 and a log2 fold change above 5 up to day 15 being required. Each bulk clonotype was labeled CD4 or CD8 based on which sequenced repertoire, CD4 or CD8, contained the clonotype at higher abundance. In TCRdb, the public reads were trimmed at Q25 with fastp and aligned with MiXCR, with productive beta chains retained. Here each entry gathers all rows of one CDR3 protein and keeps the most common genes and DNA. The V and J calls shown here were made by TCRdb, not taken from the authors' results. In all, the sample holds 150,000 to 200,000 distinct CDR3 sequences, and around 9.3% of those were seen once. The ten largest clonotypes hold roughly a third of the sample.

In light of the paper, this sample's treatment or condition label describes: live attenuated yellow fever vaccine strain. PBMCs were isolated from peripheral blood using a standard Ficoll-Paque protocol. CD4 and CD8 T-cell fractions were isolated with Dynabeads CD4 and CD8 positive selection kits. TriZol was used to extract RNA from bulk PBMCs, from CD4 and CD8 fractions, and from dextramer-positive and dextramer-negative fractions. The TCR originated in a man between 18 and 29 years old who received the YFV17D yellow fever vaccine. The V and J segments used are TRBV7-3 and TRBJ2-1, with 7 bases matching TRBD1. Here the sequenced sample was CD8+ T cells sorted from PBMCs, taken 45 days after the yellow fever booster vaccination. The CDR3 in this case is CASSSGGINEQFF. In nucleotide form, the sequence is TGTGCCAGCAGCTCAGGGGGAATCAATGAGCAGTTCTTC.